The source of this T cell receptor beta chain is a study of PD-L1 blockade in urothelial cancer. Indicated time point: peripheral blood 6 weeks after treatment start. Profiled with immunoSEQ multiplex PCR; TCRdb holds only in-frame clones, not every one. Altogether over 100,000 clones are present, 75% to 95% being singletons, with the ten largest covering more than 3%. Germline V gives CDR1 SGDLS, CDR2 YYNGEE. The CDR3 has 11 amino acids. The V gene lost 2 bases and the J gene lost 6 bases, with 5 bases spanning the gap. Source: PBMCs, taken around atezolizumab (anti-PD-L1) treatment. J is TRBJ1-2 and V is TRBV9; no definite D call. The sequence was obtained from a man in his sixties with urothelial cancer. The CDR3 nucleotides read TGTGCCAGCAGCGTCGGGGATGGCTACACCTTC. As protein: CASSVGDGYTF.